This T cell receptor beta chain comes out of a study of cytomegalovirus exposure and HLA in healthy donors. Amplification used 60 Vbeta primers and 13 Jbeta primers. The table came from immunoSEQ multiplex PCR; TCRdb's copy has only in-frame clones and leaves some out. The sample comprises about 170,000 clones, roughly 81% of which are singletons, and 4.9% rests with the top ten. The junction had 3 bases not matched to a gene; V was cut back by 3 bases and J by 1 base. Germline assignment: CDR1 KGHSH and CDR2 LQKENI. The CDR3 is 15 amino acids. This chain joins TRBV18 and TRBJ1-1; TRBD1 agrees at 9 bases. The sequence derives from a woman between 18 and 29 years old in good health and CMV-seropositive. The sequencing sample was made of PBMCs. The CDR3 bases are TGTGCCAGCTCACCTCAGGGACAGGGGAACACTGAAGCTTTCTTT. Its protein product is CASSPQGQGNTEAFF. Full variable domain (remainder filled in from reference TRBV18 and TRBJ1-1): NAGVMQNPRHLVRRRGQEARLRCSPMKGHSHVYWYRQLPEEGLKFMVYLQKENIIDESGMPKERFSAEFPKEGPSILRIQQVVRGDSAAYFCASSPQGQGNTEAFFGQGTRLTVV.